Following are 14 T cell receptor beta chains from one sample sequenced in a study of T cells in localized non-small cell lung cancer. Assay used: immunoSEQ multiplex PCR; TCRdb lists only in-frame clones, some missing. The sample yields 5,400 or so clones, 75% to 90% seen once. The material was PBMCs, obtained before any cancer treatment. These receptors were obtained from a woman aged 35-70 years with stage II lung adenocarcinoma.

The V gene is TRBV27, the J gene TRBJ1-5; no definite D call. V gave up 0 bases and J gave up 7 bases, with 10 bases separating them. The CDR3 extends over 14 amino acids. Germline lookup yields CDR1 MNHEY and CDR2 SMNVEV (reference sequence). DNA of the CDR3: TGTGCCAGCAGTTTATCATGGGTAGGACAGCCCCAGCATTTT. Translation: CASSLSWVGQPQHF.

The V and J genes are TRBV2 and TRBJ1-1; 9 nucleotides agree with TRBD1. The germline V gene has CDR1 SNHLY and CDR2 FYNNEI. The CDR3 sequence is 13 residues long. V dropped 11 bases and J dropped 1; count of bases not matched to a gene: 5. The CDR3 nucleotides are TGTGCCGGCGGGGACAGGGCGAACACTGAAGCTTTCTTT. Protein: CAGGDRANTEAFF. Combining the CDR3 with reference TRBV2 and TRBJ1-1 gives the whole variable domain EPEVTQTPSHQVTQMGQEVILRCVPISNHLYFYWYRQILGQKVEFLVSFYNNEISEKSEIFDDQFSVERPDGSNFTLKIRSTKLEDSAMYFCAGGDRANTEAFFGQGTRLTVV.

The count of this clone is one. V usage is TRBV29-1 and J usage is TRBJ1-1; 8 nucleotides line up with TRBD1. The germline V gene has CDR1 SQVTM and CDR2 ANQGSEA. Germline trimming cut 7 bases from V and 1 base from J; bases unmatched to any gene: 5. This CDR3 contains 13 residues. DNA for the CDR3: TGCAGCGCTGGACAGGGAGGGAACACTGAAGCTTTCTTT. Translation gives CSAGQGGNTEAFF.

The V and J genes are TRBV4-1 and TRBJ2-7, with TRBD2 matching over 11 bases. Looked up from germline, CDR1 is MGHRA and CDR2 is YSYEKL. The length of the CDR3 is 15 residues. J gave up 3 bases and V 3 bases, and 4 bases lay outside the gene matches. CDR3 amino acids: CASSHYSGRGYEQYF. CDR3 nucleotides: TGCGCCAGCAGCCACTATAGCGGGAGGGGCTACGAGCAGTACTTC.

The V gene is TRBV18, the J gene TRBJ2-3, with TRBD1 matching over 9 bases. V gave up 4 bases and J gave up 6 bases; unmatched junction bases: 8. The CDR3 totals 15 residues. Germline assignment: CDR1 KGHSH and CDR2 LQKENI. DNA for the CDR3: TGTGCCAGCTCACTACCGGGACAGGGTGTCGATACGCAGTATTTT. It specifies CASSLPGQGVDTQYF.

V and J are TRBV28 and TRBJ1-1; D ambiguous. From germline, CDR1 is MDHEN and CDR2 SYDVKM. V was clipped by 3 bases and J by 0 bases, with 5 bases between them. This CDR3 comprises 13 residues. The CDR3 nucleotides read TGTGCCAGCAGTTTTCGGTTGAACACTGAAGCTTTCTTT. This sequence encodes CASSFRLNTEAFF.

V gene TRBV15 combines with J gene TRBJ1-4; D perhaps matches TRBD1 (5 bases). In germline, CDR1 is LNHNV, CDR2 YYDKDF (reference sequence). This CDR3 has 14 amino acids. V was clipped by 1 base and J by 5 bases, with 8 bases between them. The CDR3 bases are TGTGCCACCAGCAGAGGACAGCCGAATGAAAAACTGTTTTTT. It is translated as CATSRGQPNEKLFF.

This clone was detected only once. The J gene is TRBJ1-5, the V gene TRBV6-5; TRBD1 matches at 7 bases. Germline CDR1 and CDR2: MNHEY and SVGAGI. J gave up 4 bases and V 6 bases, and 3 bases lay outside the gene matches. This CDR3 has 13 residues. CDR3 protein: CASSDRDNQPQHF. The DNA for the CDR3 is TGTGCCAGCAGCGACAGGGATAATCAGCCCCAGCATTTT.

This rearrangement joins TRBV18 to TRBJ1-3; D remains ambiguous. CDR3 length: 16 residues. Germline CDR1 reads KGHSH; CDR2 reads LQKENI. With 3 bases removed from V and 0 bases from J, the gap between germline ends came to 12 bases. The CDR3: CASSPPNLFSGNTIYF. CDR3 bases: TGTGCCAGCTCACCGCCCAATTTATTCTCTGGAAACACCATATATTTT.

V usage is TRBV6-1 and J usage is TRBJ1-3; tentatively, D is TRBD1 (5 bases). V lost 6 bases, J lost 0 bases, and 12 bases lay in between. This CDR3 region has 15 residues. Germline CDR1 reads MNHNS; CDR2 reads SASEGT. CDR3 loop: CASREGLSSGNTIYF. In DNA form, the CDR3 reads TGTGCCAGCAGGGAGGGACTTTCCTCTGGAAACACCATATATTTT.

This chain joins TRBV14 and TRBJ2-1; no firm D call. The CDR3 is made up of 11 amino acids. Germline assignment: CDR1 SGHDN and CDR2 FVKESK. V lost 5 bases and J 10 bases, leaving 9 bases between the germline ends. The CDR3, as DNA: TGTGCCAGCAGCGAATACGGGGAGCAGTTCTTC. It specifies CASSEYGEQFF.

The chain links TRBV15 to TRBJ2-1; a weak D match, TRBD2 (6 bases). Looked up from germline, CDR1 is LNHNV and CDR2 is YYDKDF (reference sequence). The CDR3 extends over 13 amino acids. Deletions cut 0 bases from V and 10 bases from J, with 10 bases between. As DNA, the CDR3 is TGTGCCACCAGCAGAGAGGGGGGAGAGGAGCAGTTCTTC. As protein: CATSREGGEEQFF.

In DNA form, the CDR3 reads TGCGCCAGCAGCTTGGGCGGGAATGAGCAGTTCTTC. It translates to CASSLGGNEQFF. The genes are TRBV5-1 and TRBJ2-1, with D perhaps matching TRBD2 (5 bases). The germline V gene has CDR1 SGHRS and CDR2 YFSETQ. The CDR3 spans 12 residues. V was pared by 0 bases and J by 7 bases, with 5 bases between. Together with reference TRBV5-1 and TRBJ2-1, the CDR3 gives the full variable domain: KAGVTQTPRYLIKTRGQQVTLSCSPISGHRSVSWYQQTPGQGLQFLFEYFSETQRNKGNFPGRFSGRQFSNSRSEMNVSTLELGDSALYLCASSLGGNEQFFGPGTRLTVL.

This clone was detected only once. The CDR3 bases are TGTGCCAGTAGTATAGTCCAGCGGGAGGGCCTTAGCGGGGATGAGCAGTTCTTC. Protein: CASSIVQREGLSGDEQFF. The chain recombines TRBV19 with TRBJ2-1; 10 bases match TRBD2. Germline loops: CDR1 LNHDA, CDR2 SQIVND (reference sequence). V shed 1 base, J shed 8 bases, and the junction held 14 bases outside the gene matches. CDR3 length equals 18 residues.